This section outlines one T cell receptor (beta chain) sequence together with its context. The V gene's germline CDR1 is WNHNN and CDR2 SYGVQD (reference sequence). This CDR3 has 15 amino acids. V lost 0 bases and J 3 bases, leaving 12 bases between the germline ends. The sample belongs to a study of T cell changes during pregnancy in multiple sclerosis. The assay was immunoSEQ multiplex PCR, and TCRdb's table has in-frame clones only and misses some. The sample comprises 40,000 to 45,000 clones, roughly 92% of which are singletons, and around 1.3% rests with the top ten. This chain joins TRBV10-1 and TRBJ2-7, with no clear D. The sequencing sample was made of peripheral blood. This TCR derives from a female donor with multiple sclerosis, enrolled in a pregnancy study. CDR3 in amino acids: CASSESDTTFYEQYF. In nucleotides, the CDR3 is TGCGCCAGCAGTGAGTCGGATACTACTTTCTACGAGCAGTACTTC.